The 17 T cell receptor beta chains listed next were all sequenced from one sample in a study of shared clonotypes between healthy human individuals. The table came from immunoSEQ multiplex PCR; TCRdb's copy has only in-frame clones and leaves some out. The table records approximately 940,000 clones, approximately 76% of them present only once. What was sequenced was memory CD4+ T cells sorted from blood. Subset denoted: CD45RA-negative fraction. The receptors were sampled from a man aged 18 to 30 in good health.

The J gene is TRBJ2-1, the V gene TRBV5-1; D possibly matches TRBD1 or TRBD2 (5 bases each). V was pared by 2 bases and J by 9 bases, with 24 bases between. The CDR3 spans 17 residues. Germline V lookup: CDR1 SGHRS, CDR2 YFSETQ. CDR3 sequence (DNA): TGCGCCAGCAGCTTAGCCGGGGCGAGGGATTGGGGCGCTGAGCAGTTCTTC. Translated, it gives CASSLAGARDWGAEQFF.

The gene calls are TRBV19 and TRBJ1-6; D not resolved. The V gene's germline CDR1 is LNHDA and CDR2 SQIVND (reference sequence). CDR3 size: 13 residues. Trimming took 10 bases from V and 7 from J, leaving 14 bases between them. The CDR3 region has the DNA TGTGCCACCCAGACGACTAAGAATTCACCCCTCCACTTT. Its protein is CATQTTKNSPLHF.

This clone was observed once. This chain connects TRBV5-4 to TRBJ1-6; weak D call: TRBD1 (6 bases). CDR3 length equals 15 residues. Looked up from germline, CDR1 is SGHNT and CDR2 is YYREEE (reference sequence). Trimming pared 1 base from V and 9 bases from J, leaving 14 bases between. CDR3 nucleotide sequence: TGTGCCAGCAGCTTGAGGGACATTTACGTTTCACCCCTCCACTTT. Translation: CASSLRDIYVSPLHF.

With respect to this clone: The same CDR3 can be traced to other DNA sequences in this sample. The chain combines TRBV15 with TRBJ1-3; D gene uncertain. The CDR3 runs to 15 residues. Germline CDR1 and CDR2: LNHNV and YYDKDF (reference sequence). The ends were cut back, 0 bases at V and 2 bases at J, with 8 bases in the middle. This CDR3 is CATSRDPGTGNTIYF. CDR3 bases: TGTGCCACCAGCAGAGATCCGGGGACTGGAAACACCATATATTTT.

The chain links TRBV5-1 to TRBJ2-7; perhaps TRBD2 as D (6 bases). The V end was cut by 3 bases, the J end by 3 bases, with 22 bases between. Germline lookup yields CDR1 SGHRS and CDR2 YFSETQ. The CDR3 is made up of 17 amino acids. As DNA, the CDR3 is TGCGCCAGCAGCTCGGGGACCGGGACTCTGGGGGTCTACGAGCAGTACTTC. It translates to CASSSGTGTLGVYEQYF.

The rearrangement links TRBV9 to TRBJ1-2; 7 bases fit TRBD1. Germline V lookup: CDR1 SGDLS, CDR2 YYNGEE. With V trimmed by 0 bases and J by 4 bases, 3 bases remained unmatched. The CDR3 consists of 14 residues. The CDR3 reads CASSVGAGGYGYTF. Written as DNA, the CDR3 is TGTGCCAGCAGCGTAGGGGCAGGGGGCTATGGCTACACCTTC.

The chain couples TRBV5-6 to TRBJ2-3; D might be TRBD1 (6 bases). With 4 bases removed from V and 4 bases from J, the gap between germline ends came to 16 bases. The CDR3 spans 15 residues. The germline gives CDR1 SGHDT, CDR2 YYEEEE. CDR3 in DNA: TGTGCCAGCAGCCGACAAGTCAGGGGACCAGATACGCAGTATTTT. It encodes CASSRQVRGPDTQYF.

The chain employs TRBV7-2 and TRBJ2-7; the D is unclear. The germline V gene encodes CDR1 SGHTA and CDR2 FQGNSA. The length of the CDR3 is 14 residues. Trimming took off 3 bases at V and 2 bases at J, with 11 bases between the two ends. CDR3 protein: CASSFSHGTYEQYF. The CDR3 region has the DNA TGTGCCAGCAGCTTTTCCCACGGTACCTACGAGCAGTACTTC.

This chain links TRBV28 with TRBJ1-2; D is unclear. V lost 2 bases, J lost 2 bases, and 9 bases lay in between. CDR3 size: 14 residues. The germline gives CDR1 MDHEN, CDR2 SYDVKM. CDR3 in amino acids: CASSLVSANYGYTF. The CDR3 DNA reads as TGTGCCAGCAGTTTAGTGTCAGCGAACTATGGCTACACCTTC.

This clone was detected only once. The chain joins TRBV6-1 to TRBJ2-7; D is undetermined. The CDR3 contains 13 residues. Between the trimmed V and J ends, which lost 1 base and 7 bases, there was a span of 11 bases. Germline V lookup: CDR1 MNHNS, CDR2 SASEGT. CDR3: CASSEGRSFEQYF. Written as DNA, the CDR3 is TGTGCCAGCAGTGAAGGCAGGTCGTTTGAGCAGTACTTC.

This rearrangement joins TRBV7-9 to TRBJ2-2; 7 bases are a match to TRBD1. Trimming removed 4 bases from V and 6 bases from J; junction bases left unmatched: 8. Looked up from germline, CDR1 is SEHNR and CDR2 is FQNEAQ (reference sequence). There are 15 residues in the CDR3. DNA of the CDR3: TGTGCCAGCAGCTCCGACAGGGTATTGGCCGGGGAGCTGTTTTTT. Translating it yields CASSSDRVLAGELFF.

This clone appeared a single time. The chain employs TRBV4-3 and TRBJ2-5; TRBD2 agrees at 7 bases. With 1 base clipped from V and 2 bases from J, the junction kept 10 bases outside the gene matches. The CDR3 is 17 residues long. CDR1 LGHNA and CDR2 YSLEER come from the germline V gene. The CDR3 spells CASSQGQQPGLQETQYF. CDR3 bases: TGCGCCAGCAGCCAAGGTCAACAACCGGGACTACAAGAGACCCAGTACTTC.

V is TRBV7-6 and J is TRBJ2-2, with TRBD1 matching over 7 bases. Germline values: CDR1 SGHVS, CDR2 FNYEAQ. V trimming: 6 bases; J trimming: 3 bases; junction bases outside the gene matches: 7. The CDR3 length is 15 residues. CDR3 protein: CASSRQGADTGELFF. The CDR3 bases are TGTGCCAGCAGTCGACAGGGAGCGGACACCGGGGAGCTGTTTTTT.

This clone is a singleton in its sample. The J gene is TRBJ1-1, the V gene TRBV7-9; the D is unclear. The CDR3 sequence is 14 residues long. Germline V gene data show CDR1 as SEHNR and CDR2 as FQNEAQ (reference sequence). Trimming pared 1 base from V and 5 bases from J, leaving 11 bases between. CDR3 protein: CASSLGGEGTEAFF. The CDR3 DNA sequence: TGTGCCAGCAGCTTAGGGGGTGAGGGAACTGAAGCTTTCTTT.

This chain uses TRBV2 with TRBJ1-4; TRBD1 aligns across 7 bases. Per germline, CDR1 SNHLY and CDR2 FYNNEI. The CDR3 runs to 17 residues. Losses at the gene ends were 2 bases for V and 2 bases for J; bases not matched to a gene: 8. CDR3 protein: CASSEWAGGPTNEKLFF. For the CDR3, the DNA is TGTGCCAGCAGTGAATGGGCAGGGGGACCGACTAATGAAAAACTGTTTTTT.

CDR3 protein: CASSLAGRGQGEQYF. CDR3 bases: TGTGCCAGCAGCTTGGCTGGCAGGGGGCAAGGCGAGCAGTACTTC. V gene TRBV5-4 combines with J gene TRBJ2-7, with 8 bases that match TRBD1. The germline gives CDR1 SGHNT, CDR2 YYREEE (reference sequence). Germline trimming cut 0 bases from V and 6 bases from J; bases unmatched to any gene: 8. CDR3 length: 15 amino acids.

V gene TRBV9 combines with J gene TRBJ2-3; 9 positions match TRBD2. Germline values: CDR1 SGDLS, CDR2 YYNGEE. The J segment lost 6 bases and the V segment lost 0 bases, leaving 5 bases of the junction unmatched. CDR3 length: 15 residues. Here the CDR3 reads CASSVGGRATDTQYF. CDR3 DNA sequence: TGTGCCAGCAGCGTAGGCGGGAGGGCCACCGATACGCAGTATTTT.